This T cell receptor beta chain is from a study of vaccination and CD4 T cells after COVID-19. Study details: Post-COVID draws followed diagnosis by a median roughly 93 days (range 35 to 161). Stimuli were overlapping spike peptide pools of SARS-CoV-2 and three common cold coronaviruses (HCoV-NL63, HCoV-OC43, HCoV-229E).

Sequencing of DNA taken from cultured CD4+ T cells relied on the Oncomine TCR Beta short-read assay. It was cultured CD4+ T cells from which genomic DNA was extracted. Via MiXCR, TCRdb re-called the PCR reads, giving one row per CDR3 protein. This table holds about 14,000 distinct CDR3 sequences, around 60% found once. Trimming removed 5 bases from V and 2 bases from J; junction bases left unmatched: 3. CDR1 and CDR2 (germline): SGHNT, YYREEE (reference sequence). The length of the CDR3 is 13 residues. Treatment reported: roughly 11-day PBMC culture with coronavirus spike peptide pools or control peptides (ViraFEST assay). Before TCRs were sequenced, ViraFEST expanded antigen-specific T cells with peptide pools. This clonotype has just a few counts. Its target is unknown.

Input material: CD4+ T cells from blood, cultured in vitro. This receptor was identified in a human donor who had recovered from COVID-19. The V call is TRBV5-4, the J call TRBJ1-2; TRBD1 agrees at 7 bases. CDR3 loop: CASRPGQNYGYTF. The CDR3, as DNA: TGTGCCAGCAGGCCGGGACAGAACTATGGCTACACCTTC.